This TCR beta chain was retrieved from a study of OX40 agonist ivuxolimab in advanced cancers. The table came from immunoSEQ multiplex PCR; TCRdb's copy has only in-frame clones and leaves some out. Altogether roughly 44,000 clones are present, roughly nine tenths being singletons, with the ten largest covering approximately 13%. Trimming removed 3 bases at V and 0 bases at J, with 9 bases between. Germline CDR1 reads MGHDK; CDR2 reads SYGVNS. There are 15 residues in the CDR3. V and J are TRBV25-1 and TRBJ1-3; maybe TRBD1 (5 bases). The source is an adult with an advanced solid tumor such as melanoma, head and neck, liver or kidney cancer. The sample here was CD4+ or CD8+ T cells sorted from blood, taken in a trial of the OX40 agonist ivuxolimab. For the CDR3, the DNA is TGTGCCAGCAGTGAGACCCAGGGCTCTGGAAACACCATATATTTT. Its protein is CASSETQGSGNTIYF. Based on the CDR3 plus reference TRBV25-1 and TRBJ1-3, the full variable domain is EADIYQTPRYLVIGTGKKITLECSQTMGHDKMYWYQQDPGMELHLIHYSYGVNSTEKGDLSSESTVSRIRTEHFPLTLESARPSHTSQYLCASSETQGSGNTIYFGEGSWLTVV.